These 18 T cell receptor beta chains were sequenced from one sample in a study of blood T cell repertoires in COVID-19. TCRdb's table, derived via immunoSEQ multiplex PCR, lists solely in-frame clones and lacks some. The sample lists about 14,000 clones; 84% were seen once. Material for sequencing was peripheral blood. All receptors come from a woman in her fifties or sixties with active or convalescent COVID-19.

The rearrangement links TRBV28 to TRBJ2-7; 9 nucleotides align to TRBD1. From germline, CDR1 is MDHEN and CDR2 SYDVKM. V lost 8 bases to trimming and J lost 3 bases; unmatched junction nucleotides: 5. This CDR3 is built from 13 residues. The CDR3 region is CASLDRGHYEQYF. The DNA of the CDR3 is TGTGCCAGCTTGGACAGGGGACACTACGAGCAGTACTTC.

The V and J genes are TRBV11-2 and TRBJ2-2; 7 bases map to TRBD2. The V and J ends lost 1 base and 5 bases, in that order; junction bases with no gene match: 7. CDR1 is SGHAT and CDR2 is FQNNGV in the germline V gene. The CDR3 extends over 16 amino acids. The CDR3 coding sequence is TGTGCCAGCAGCTTAGCACCCGGGGGGTTAACCGGGGAGCTGTTTTTT. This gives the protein CASSLAPGGLTGELFF.

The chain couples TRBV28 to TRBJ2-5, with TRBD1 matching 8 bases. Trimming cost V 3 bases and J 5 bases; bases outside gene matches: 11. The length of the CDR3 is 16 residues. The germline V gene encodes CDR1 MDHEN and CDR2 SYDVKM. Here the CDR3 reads CASSFTAGGADETQYF. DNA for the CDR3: TGTGCCAGCAGTTTCACCGCAGGGGGCGCGGATGAGACCCAGTACTTC.

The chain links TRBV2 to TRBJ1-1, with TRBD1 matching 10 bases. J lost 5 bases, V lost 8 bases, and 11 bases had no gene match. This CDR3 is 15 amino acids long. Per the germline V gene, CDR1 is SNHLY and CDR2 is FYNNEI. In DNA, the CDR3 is TGTGCCAGCCCCGGGACAGGGGTCGGCTGGACTGAAGCTTTCTTT. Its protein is CASPGTGVGWTEAFF.

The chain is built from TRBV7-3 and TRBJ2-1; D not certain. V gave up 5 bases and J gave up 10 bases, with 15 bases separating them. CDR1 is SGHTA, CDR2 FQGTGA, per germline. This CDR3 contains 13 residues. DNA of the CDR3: TGTGCCAGCAGCAGCGATGTAGGTGGCGAGCAGTTCTTC. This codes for CASSSDVGGEQFF.

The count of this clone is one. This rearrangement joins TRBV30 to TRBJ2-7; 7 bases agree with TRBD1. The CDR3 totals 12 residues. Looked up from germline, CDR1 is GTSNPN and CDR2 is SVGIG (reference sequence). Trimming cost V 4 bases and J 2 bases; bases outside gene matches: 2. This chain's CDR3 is CAWNRGTYEQYF. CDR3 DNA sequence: TGTGCCTGGAACAGGGGCACCTACGAGCAGTACTTC.

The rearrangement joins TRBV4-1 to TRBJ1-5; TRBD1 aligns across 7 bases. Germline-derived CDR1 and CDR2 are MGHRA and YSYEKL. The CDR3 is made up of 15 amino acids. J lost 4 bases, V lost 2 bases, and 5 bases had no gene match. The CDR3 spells CASSQNRQGNQPQHF. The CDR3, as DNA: TGCGCCAGCAGCCAAAACCGACAGGGAAATCAGCCCCAGCATTTT.

The CDR3 region is CASSKVGLQYF. The CDR3 DNA follows: TGTGCCAGCAGCAAAGTGGGGCTACAGTACTTC. The chain links TRBV21-1 to TRBJ2-4; no DNA check was done on the table's D call, TRBD1. TRBV21-1 is an annotated pseudogene. This CDR3 has 11 amino acids.

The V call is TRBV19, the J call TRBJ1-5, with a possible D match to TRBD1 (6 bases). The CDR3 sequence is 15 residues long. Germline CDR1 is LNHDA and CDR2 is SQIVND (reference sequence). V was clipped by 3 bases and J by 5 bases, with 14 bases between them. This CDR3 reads CASSIYRAGDQPQHF. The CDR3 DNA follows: TGTGCCAGTAGTATCTACAGGGCTGGGGATCAGCCCCAGCATTTT.

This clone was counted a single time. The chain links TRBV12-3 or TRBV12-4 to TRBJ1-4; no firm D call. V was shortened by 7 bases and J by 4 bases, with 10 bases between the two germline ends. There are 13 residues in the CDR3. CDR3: CASMAEGNEKLFF. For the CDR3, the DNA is TGTGCCAGCATGGCAGAGGGTAATGAAAAACTGTTTTTT.

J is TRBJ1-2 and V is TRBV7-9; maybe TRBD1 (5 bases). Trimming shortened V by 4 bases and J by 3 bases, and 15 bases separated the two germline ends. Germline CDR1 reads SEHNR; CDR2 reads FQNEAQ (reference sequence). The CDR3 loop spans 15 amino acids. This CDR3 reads CASSSSGDRYYGYTF. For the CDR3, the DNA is TGTGCCAGCAGCTCAAGCGGGGACCGGTACTATGGCTACACCTTC.

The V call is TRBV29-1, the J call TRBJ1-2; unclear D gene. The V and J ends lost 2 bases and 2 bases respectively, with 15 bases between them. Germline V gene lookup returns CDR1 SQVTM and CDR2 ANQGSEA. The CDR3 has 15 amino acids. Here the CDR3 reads CSVEKVRPSNYGYTF. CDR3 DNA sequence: TGCAGCGTTGAAAAAGTGCGGCCATCAAACTATGGCTACACCTTC.

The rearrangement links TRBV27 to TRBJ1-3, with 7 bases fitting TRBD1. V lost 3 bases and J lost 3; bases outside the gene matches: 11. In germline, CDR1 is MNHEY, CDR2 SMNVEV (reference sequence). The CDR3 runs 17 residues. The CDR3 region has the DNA TGTGCCAGCAGTTTCCCGCCGCGCGACAGGGATGGAAACACCATATATTTT. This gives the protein CASSFPPRDRDGNTIYF.

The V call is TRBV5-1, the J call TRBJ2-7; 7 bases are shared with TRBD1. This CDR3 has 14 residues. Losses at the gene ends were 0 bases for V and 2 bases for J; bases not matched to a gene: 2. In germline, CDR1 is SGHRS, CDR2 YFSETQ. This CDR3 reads CASSLAGTAYEQYF. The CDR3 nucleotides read TGCGCCAGCAGCTTGGCCGGGACAGCCTACGAGCAGTACTTC.

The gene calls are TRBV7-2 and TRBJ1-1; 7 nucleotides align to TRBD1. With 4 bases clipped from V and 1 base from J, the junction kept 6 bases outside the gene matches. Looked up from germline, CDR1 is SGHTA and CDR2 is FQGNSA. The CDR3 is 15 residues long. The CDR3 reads CASSSSGQANTEAFF. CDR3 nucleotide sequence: TGTGCCAGCAGCTCATCCGGACAGGCGAACACTGAAGCTTTCTTT. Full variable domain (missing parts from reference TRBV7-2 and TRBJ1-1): GAGVSQSPSNKVTEKGKDVELRCDPISGHTALYWYRQSLGQGLEFLIYFQGNSAPDKSGLPSDRFSAERTGGSVSTLTIQRTQQEDSAVYLCASSSSGQANTEAFFGQGTRLTVV.

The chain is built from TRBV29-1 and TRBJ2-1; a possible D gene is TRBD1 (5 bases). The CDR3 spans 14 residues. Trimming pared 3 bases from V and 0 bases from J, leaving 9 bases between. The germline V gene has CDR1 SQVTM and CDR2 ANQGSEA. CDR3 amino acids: CSVEYRSSYNEQFF. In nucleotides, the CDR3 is TGCAGCGTTGAGTACAGGAGCTCCTACAATGAGCAGTTCTTC.

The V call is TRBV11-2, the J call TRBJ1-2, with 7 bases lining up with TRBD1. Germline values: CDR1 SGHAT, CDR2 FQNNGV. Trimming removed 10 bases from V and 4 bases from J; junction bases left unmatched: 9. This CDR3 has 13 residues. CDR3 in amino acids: CANPIQGLYGYTF. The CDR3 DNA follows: TGTGCCAACCCGATACAGGGGCTCTATGGCTACACCTTC.

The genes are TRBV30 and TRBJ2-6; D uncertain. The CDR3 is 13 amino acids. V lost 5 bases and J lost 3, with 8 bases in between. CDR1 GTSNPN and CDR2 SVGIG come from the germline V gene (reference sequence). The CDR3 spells CAWQVGGANVLTF. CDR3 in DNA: TGTGCCTGGCAAGTCGGTGGGGCCAACGTCCTGACTTTC.